Listed here is a single T cell receptor beta chain. A read error is possible here, since a much larger clone lies one base away. The data are from a study of early T cells in non-severe SARS-CoV-2 infection. This CDR3 is 12 amino acids long. Germline V gives CDR1 LGHDT, CDR2 YNNKEL (reference sequence). Each CDR3 protein gets one entry after TCRdb re-called the 5' RACE reads with MiXCR. The data show about 25,000 distinct CDR3 sequences, 4.5% to 7% seen once. Material for sequencing was whole blood. This receptor was taken from an adult who was a healthcare worker with PCR-confirmed SARS-CoV-2 infection or an uninfected control (not recorded which). The chain carries TRBV3-1 and TRBJ1-2; the D gene is possibly TRBD1 (5 bases). The CDR3 DNA reads TGTGTCAGCAGCCCCCTGGGGGGGGGCTACACCTTC. Translation gives CVSSPLGGGYTF.